Listed below are T cell receptor beta chains from one sample, sequenced in a study of OX40 agonist ivuxolimab in advanced cancers. Using immunoSEQ multiplex PCR, the repertoire was profiled, and TCRdb retains in-frame clones only, with some absent. The sample contains more than 55,000 clones, approximately 82% of which appear only once. Sequenced material: CD4+ or CD8+ T cells sorted from blood, taken in a trial of the OX40 agonist ivuxolimab. The receptor source for this set is an adult with an advanced solid tumor such as melanoma, head and neck, liver or kidney cancer. Both conserved end residues are part of each CDR3. The order of the fields is D gene, J gene, V gene, clone size, CDR3 protein, CDR3 DNA. The D gene is left open where the match is weak. Clone size appears in some rows only: once, few, many, or a class for an expanded clone.

d_call: NA
j_call: TRBJ2-1
v_call: TRBV11-1
clone_size: NA
cdr3_aa: CASSSEAYNEQFF
cdr3_nt: TGTGCCAGCAGCTCGGAGGCGTACAATGAGCAGTTCTTC

d_call: NA
j_call: TRBJ1-1
v_call: TRBV7-9
clone_size: NA
cdr3_aa: CASSLYLGADTEAFF
cdr3_nt: TGTGCCAGCAGCTTATATCTGGGGGCGGACACTGAAGCTTTCTTT

d_call: NA
j_call: TRBJ1-2
v_call: TRBV5-4
clone_size: NA
cdr3_aa: CASRTETSNYGYTF
cdr3_nt: TGTGCCAGCAGGACTGAGACGTCTAACTATGGCTACACCTTC

d_call: TRBD1
j_call: TRBJ2-1
v_call: TRBV28
clone_size: once
cdr3_aa: CASSFSGGKINEQFF
cdr3_nt: TGTGCCAGCAGTTTCTCAGGGGGCAAGATTAATGAGCAGTTCTTC

d_call: NA
j_call: TRBJ1-2
v_call: TRBV28
clone_size: few
cdr3_aa: CASSSSSGGYGYTF
cdr3_nt: TGTGCCAGTTCTTCGTCCTCGGGGGGCTATGGCTACACCTTC

d_call: TRBD1
j_call: TRBJ2-7
v_call: TRBV27
clone_size: few
cdr3_aa: CASSGDRAEQYF
cdr3_nt: TGTGCCAGCAGTGGAGACAGGGCCGAGCAGTACTTC

d_call: NA
j_call: TRBJ2-7
v_call: TRBV19
clone_size: once
cdr3_aa: CASSIDPGPTYEQYF
cdr3_nt: TGTGCCAGTAGTATAGATCCGGGACCAACCTACGAGCAGTACTTC

d_call: TRBD1
j_call: TRBJ2-1
v_call: TRBV7-9
clone_size: few
cdr3_aa: CASSSDRDNYNEQFF
cdr3_nt: TGTGCCAGCAGCTCGGACAGGGATAACTACAATGAGCAGTTCTTC

d_call: TRBD2
j_call: TRBJ2-5
v_call: TRBV11-3
clone_size: NA
cdr3_aa: CASSSGLAGVETQYF
cdr3_nt: TGTGCCAGCAGCTCCGGACTAGCGGGAGTAGAGACCCAGTACTTC

d_call: TRBD1
j_call: TRBJ2-5
v_call: TRBV28
clone_size: once
cdr3_aa: CASSLTGTGGEQYF
cdr3_nt: TGTGCCAGCAGTTTAACCGGGACAGGGGGTGAGCAGTACTTC

d_call: NA
j_call: TRBJ2-1
v_call: TRBV5-4
clone_size: few
cdr3_aa: CASSLDQQARYNEQFF
cdr3_nt: TGTGCCAGCAGCTTGGACCAGCAGGCTCGGTACAATGAGCAGTTCTTC

d_call: NA
j_call: TRBJ2-3
v_call: TRBV21-1
clone_size: NA
cdr3_aa: CALRVFNTDTQYF
cdr3_nt: TGTGCATTACGGGTGTTCAACACAGATACGCAGTATTTT

d_call: TRBD2
j_call: TRBJ2-2
v_call: TRBV7-2
clone_size: few
cdr3_aa: CASSLRGGNTGELFF
cdr3_nt: TGTGCCAGCAGCTTACGCGGGGGGAACACCGGGGAGCTGTTTTTT

d_call: NA
j_call: TRBJ1-4
v_call: TRBV19
clone_size: NA
cdr3_aa: CASRPRELNEKLFF
cdr3_nt: TGTGCCAGTAGACCACGGGAATTGAATGAAAAACTGTTTTTT

d_call: NA
j_call: TRBJ1-4
v_call: TRBV30
clone_size: NA
cdr3_aa: CAWSAYNEKLFF
cdr3_nt: TGTGCCTGGAGTGCTTATAATGAAAAACTGTTTTTT

d_call: TRBD2
j_call: TRBJ2-3
v_call: TRBV7-9
clone_size: NA
cdr3_aa: CASSDGLAGLLDTQYF
cdr3_nt: TGTGCCAGCAGCGACGGACTAGCGGGGTTGTTAGATACGCAGTATTTT

d_call: NA
j_call: TRBJ1-5
v_call: TRBV29-1
clone_size: NA
cdr3_aa: CSHSEDINQPQHF
cdr3_nt: TGCAGCCACTCCGAGGACATCAATCAGCCCCAGCATTTT

d_call: TRBD1
j_call: TRBJ2-1
v_call: TRBV30
clone_size: few
cdr3_aa: CAWSRGTGFDEQFF
cdr3_nt: TGTGCCTGGTCTCGGGGGACAGGGTTTGATGAGCAGTTCTTC

d_call: NA
j_call: TRBJ2-1
v_call: TRBV4-1
clone_size: medium-sized
cdr3_aa: CASSQENNEQFF
cdr3_nt: TGCGCCAGCAGCCAAGAGAACAATGAGCAGTTCTTC

d_call: NA
j_call: TRBJ2-7
v_call: TRBV27
clone_size: once
cdr3_aa: CASSYPPSRISYEQYF
cdr3_nt: TGTGCCAGCAGTTACCCTCCCTCGCGGATCTCCTACGAGCAGTACTTC

d_call: TRBD2
j_call: TRBJ2-1
v_call: TRBV25-1
clone_size: NA
cdr3_aa: CASSEGRLAGGEQFF
cdr3_nt: TGTGCCAGCAGTGAGGGGAGGCTAGCGGGAGGTGAGCAGTTCTTC

d_call: TRBD1
j_call: TRBJ1-2
v_call: TRBV6-6
clone_size: NA
cdr3_aa: CASSYFGQGKGKGYTF
cdr3_nt: TGTGCCAGCAGTTACTTCGGACAGGGTAAAGGAAAGGGCTACACCTTC

d_call: NA
j_call: TRBJ2-3
v_call: TRBV28
clone_size: NA
cdr3_aa: CASSLGGTRTDTQYF
cdr3_nt: TGTGCCAGCAGTTTAGGGGGGACGAGAACAGATACGCAGTATTTT

d_call: NA
j_call: TRBJ2-7
v_call: TRBV7-9
clone_size: once
cdr3_aa: CASSLDRHRYEQYF
cdr3_nt: TGTGCCAGCAGCTTAGATAGGCATCGCTACGAGCAGTACTTC

d_call: TRBD1
j_call: TRBJ2-1
v_call: TRBV2
clone_size: few
cdr3_aa: CASSAPDRLGYNEQFF
cdr3_nt: TGTGCCAGCAGTGCCCCGGACAGGTTAGGTTACAATGAGCAGTTCTTC

d_call: NA
j_call: TRBJ2-2
v_call: TRBV12-2
clone_size: NA
cdr3_aa: CASRLERAGHTNTGELFF
cdr3_nt: TGTGCAAGTCGCTTAGAGAGGGCGGGACACACGAACACCGGGGAGCTGTTTTTT

d_call: NA
j_call: TRBJ2-3
v_call: TRBV10-3
clone_size: NA
cdr3_aa: CAISEDGSTDTQYF
cdr3_nt: TGTGCCATCAGTGAGGACGGGAGCACAGATACGCAGTATTTT

d_call: TRBD1
j_call: TRBJ1-5
v_call: TRBV28
clone_size: NA
cdr3_aa: CASSLADRVPGGNQPQHF
cdr3_nt: TGTGCCAGCAGTTTAGCAGACAGGGTACCAGGGGGCAATCAGCCCCAGCATTTT

d_call: NA
j_call: TRBJ2-7
v_call: TRBV7-8
clone_size: NA
cdr3_aa: CASSSGTRHYEQYF
cdr3_nt: TGTGCCAGCAGCTCCGGGACAAGACATTACGAGCAGTACTTC

d_call: TRBD2
j_call: TRBJ2-7
v_call: TRBV18
clone_size: NA
cdr3_aa: CASSPPREMGEQYF
cdr3_nt: TGTGCCAGCTCACCACCGCGGGAGATGGGCGAGCAGTACTTC

d_call: TRBD2
j_call: TRBJ2-3
v_call: TRBV10-3
clone_size: NA
cdr3_aa: CAISPLVAGGMGDTQYF
cdr3_nt: TGTGCCATCAGCCCGTTGGTAGCGGGAGGCATGGGGGATACGCAGTATTTT

d_call: NA
j_call: TRBJ2-5
v_call: TRBV9
clone_size: few
cdr3_aa: CASSVEITSGEETQYF
cdr3_nt: TGTGCCAGCAGCGTCGAAATTACCAGCGGAGAAGAGACCCAGTACTTC

d_call: NA
j_call: TRBJ1-2
v_call: TRBV15
clone_size: NA
cdr3_aa: CATSRDKNYGYTF
cdr3_nt: TGTGCCACCAGCAGAGACAAAAACTATGGCTACACCTTC

d_call: NA
j_call: TRBJ1-1
v_call: TRBV14
clone_size: NA
cdr3_aa: CASSHEGYTEAFF
cdr3_nt: TGTGCCAGCAGCCACGAAGGGTACACTGAAGCTTTCTTT

d_call: NA
j_call: TRBJ1-2
v_call: TRBV7-2
clone_size: NA
cdr3_aa: CASAPSSDYGYTF
cdr3_nt: TGTGCCAGCGCCCCCAGTTCGGACTATGGCTACACCTTC

d_call: NA
j_call: TRBJ1-2
v_call: TRBV7-9
clone_size: NA
cdr3_aa: CASRAGFMDYGYTF
cdr3_nt: TGTGCCAGCAGGGCAGGGTTTATGGACTATGGCTACACCTTC